This T cell receptor beta chain was sequenced for a study of CD8 T cells in ankylosing spondylitis. The study's findings and limits: Researchers report that disease-linked clones proved CD8+ and relatively rare in peripheral blood. Disease-linked clones reportedly concentrated significantly in matched ankylosing spondylitis synovial fluid. Roughly 8 highly homologous variants made up a TCR beta motif, and this motif appeared characteristic of ankylosing spondylitis blood.

This clonotype was counted at least ten times. The antigen remains unidentified. By quantitative 5'-RACE with molecular barcodes, the TCR beta libraries were made. A single record per CDR3 protein comes from TCRdb applying MiXCR to the 5' RACE reads. Of about 130,000 distinct CDR3 sequences listed, 7% to 8% are singletons. Specimen: blood, either unsorted or a sorted T cell fraction (not recorded which). The receptor's source is a female donor with ankylosing spondylitis or in good health (not recorded which).

The CDR3: CSARRRELILLDQFF. The CDR3 DNA is TGCAGTGCTAGACGCAGGGAATTAATTTTATTAGATCAGTTCTTC. The V call is TRBV20-1, the J call TRBJ2-1; TRBD1 might be the D (5 bases). The CDR3 has 15 residues. In germline, CDR1 is DFQATT, CDR2 SNEGSKA (reference sequence). V was cut by 2 bases and J by 13 bases, with 24 bases left in between.